Reported below is one T cell receptor beta chain. Its antigen is currently unknown. The sample has other DNA sequences that encode this CDR3 too. These data are taken from a study of PD-1 blockade in classical Hodgkin lymphoma. About the research overall: Administration of nivolumab to patients was at 3 mg/kg intravenously every 2 weeks. General observations from the study: The baseline diversity of complete responders showed similarity to that of newly diagnosed patients.

Germline V gene lookup returns CDR1 GTSNPN and CDR2 SVGIG (reference sequence). Between the trimmed V and J ends, which lost 0 bases and 6 bases, there was a span of 9 bases. CDR3 length equals 13 residues. Each patient's relapse followed autologous stem cell transplantation, and brentuximab vedotin exposure varied. This table comes from immunoSEQ multiplex PCR, and its TCRdb copy is limited to in-frame clones, with some not included. This repertoire shows about 110,000 clones, roughly 87% found once; its top ten account for just under 20%. The TCR comes from a human donor with classical Hodgkin lymphoma. The chain joins TRBV30 to TRBJ1-5; TRBD1 is a possible D gene (6 bases). The sequenced sample was peripheral blood mononuclear cells (PBMCs), obtained before the second cycle of nivolumab. The CDR3 region is CAWSVGGRQPQHF. The CDR3 nucleotides read TGTGCCTGGAGTGTCGGGGGGCGTCAGCCCCAGCATTTT.